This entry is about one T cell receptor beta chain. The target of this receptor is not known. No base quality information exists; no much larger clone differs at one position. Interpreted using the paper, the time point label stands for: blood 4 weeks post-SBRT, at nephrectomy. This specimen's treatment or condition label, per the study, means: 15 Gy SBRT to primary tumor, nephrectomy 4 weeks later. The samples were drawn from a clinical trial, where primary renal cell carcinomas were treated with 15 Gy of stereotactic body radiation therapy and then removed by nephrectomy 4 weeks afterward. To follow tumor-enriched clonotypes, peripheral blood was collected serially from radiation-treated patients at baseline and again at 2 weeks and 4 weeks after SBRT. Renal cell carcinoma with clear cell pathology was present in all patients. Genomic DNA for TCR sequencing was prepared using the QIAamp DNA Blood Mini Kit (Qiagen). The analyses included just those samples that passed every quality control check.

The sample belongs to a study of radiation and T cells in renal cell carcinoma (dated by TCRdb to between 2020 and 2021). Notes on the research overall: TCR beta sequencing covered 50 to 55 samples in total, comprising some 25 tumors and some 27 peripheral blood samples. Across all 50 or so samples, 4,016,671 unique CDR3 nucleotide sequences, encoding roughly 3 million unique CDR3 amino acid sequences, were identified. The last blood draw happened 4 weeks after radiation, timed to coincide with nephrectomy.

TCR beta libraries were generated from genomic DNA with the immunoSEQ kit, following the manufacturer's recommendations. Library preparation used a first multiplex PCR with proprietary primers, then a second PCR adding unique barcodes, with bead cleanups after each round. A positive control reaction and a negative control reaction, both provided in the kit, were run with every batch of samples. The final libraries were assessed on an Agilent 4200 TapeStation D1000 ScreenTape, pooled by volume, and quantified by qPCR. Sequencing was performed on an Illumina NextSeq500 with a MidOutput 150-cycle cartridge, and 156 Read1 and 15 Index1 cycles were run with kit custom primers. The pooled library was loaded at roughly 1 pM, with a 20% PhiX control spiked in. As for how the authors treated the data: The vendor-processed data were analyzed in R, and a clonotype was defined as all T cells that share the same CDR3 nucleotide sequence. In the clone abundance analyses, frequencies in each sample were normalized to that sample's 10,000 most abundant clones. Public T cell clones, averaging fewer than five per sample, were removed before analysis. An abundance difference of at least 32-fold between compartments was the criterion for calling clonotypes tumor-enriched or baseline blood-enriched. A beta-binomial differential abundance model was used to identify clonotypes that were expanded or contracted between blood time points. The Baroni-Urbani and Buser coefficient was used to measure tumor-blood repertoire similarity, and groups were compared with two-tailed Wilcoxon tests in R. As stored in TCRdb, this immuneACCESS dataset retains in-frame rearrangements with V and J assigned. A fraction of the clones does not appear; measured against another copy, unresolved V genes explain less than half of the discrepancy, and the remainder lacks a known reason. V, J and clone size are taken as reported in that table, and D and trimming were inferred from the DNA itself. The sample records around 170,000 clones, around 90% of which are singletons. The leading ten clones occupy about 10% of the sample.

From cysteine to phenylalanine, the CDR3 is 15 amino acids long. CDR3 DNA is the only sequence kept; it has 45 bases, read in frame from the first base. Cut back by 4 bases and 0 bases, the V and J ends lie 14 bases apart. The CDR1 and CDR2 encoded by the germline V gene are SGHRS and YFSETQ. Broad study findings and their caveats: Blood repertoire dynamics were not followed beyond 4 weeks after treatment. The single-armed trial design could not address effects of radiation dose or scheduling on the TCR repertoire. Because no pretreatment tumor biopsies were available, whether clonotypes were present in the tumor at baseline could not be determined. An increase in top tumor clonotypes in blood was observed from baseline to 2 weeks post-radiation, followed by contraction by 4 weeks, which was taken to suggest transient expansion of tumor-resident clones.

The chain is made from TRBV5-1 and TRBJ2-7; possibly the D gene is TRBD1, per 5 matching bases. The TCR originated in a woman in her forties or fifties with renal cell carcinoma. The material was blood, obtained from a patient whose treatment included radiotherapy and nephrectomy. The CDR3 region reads CASSVTGPPSYEQYF. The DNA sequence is TGCGCCAGCAGCGTAACAGGACCCCCCTCCTACGAGCAGTACTTC.